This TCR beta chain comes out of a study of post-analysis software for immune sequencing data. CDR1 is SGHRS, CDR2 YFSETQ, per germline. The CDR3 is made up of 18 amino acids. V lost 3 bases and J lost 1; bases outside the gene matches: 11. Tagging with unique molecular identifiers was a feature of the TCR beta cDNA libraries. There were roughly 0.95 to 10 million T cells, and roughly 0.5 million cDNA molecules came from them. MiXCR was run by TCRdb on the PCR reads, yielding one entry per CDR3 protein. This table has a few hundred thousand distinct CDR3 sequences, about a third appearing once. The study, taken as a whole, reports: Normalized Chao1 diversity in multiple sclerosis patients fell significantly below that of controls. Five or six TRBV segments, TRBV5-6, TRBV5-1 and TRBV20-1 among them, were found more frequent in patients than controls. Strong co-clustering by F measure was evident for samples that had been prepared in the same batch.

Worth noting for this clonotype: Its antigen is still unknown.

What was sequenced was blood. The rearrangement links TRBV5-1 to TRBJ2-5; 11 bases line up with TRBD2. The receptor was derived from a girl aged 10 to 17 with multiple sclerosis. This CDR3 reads CASSSGGASGGFQETQYF. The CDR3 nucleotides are TGCGCCAGCAGCTCCGGAGGGGCTAGCGGGGGGTTCCAAGAGACCCAGTACTTC. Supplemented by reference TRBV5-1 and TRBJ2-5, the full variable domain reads KAGVTQTPRYLIKTRGQQVTLSCSPISGHRSVSWYQQTPGQGLQFLFEYFSETQRNKGNFPGRFSGRQFSNSRSEMNVSTLELGDSALYLCASSSGGASGGFQETQYFGPGTRLLVL.